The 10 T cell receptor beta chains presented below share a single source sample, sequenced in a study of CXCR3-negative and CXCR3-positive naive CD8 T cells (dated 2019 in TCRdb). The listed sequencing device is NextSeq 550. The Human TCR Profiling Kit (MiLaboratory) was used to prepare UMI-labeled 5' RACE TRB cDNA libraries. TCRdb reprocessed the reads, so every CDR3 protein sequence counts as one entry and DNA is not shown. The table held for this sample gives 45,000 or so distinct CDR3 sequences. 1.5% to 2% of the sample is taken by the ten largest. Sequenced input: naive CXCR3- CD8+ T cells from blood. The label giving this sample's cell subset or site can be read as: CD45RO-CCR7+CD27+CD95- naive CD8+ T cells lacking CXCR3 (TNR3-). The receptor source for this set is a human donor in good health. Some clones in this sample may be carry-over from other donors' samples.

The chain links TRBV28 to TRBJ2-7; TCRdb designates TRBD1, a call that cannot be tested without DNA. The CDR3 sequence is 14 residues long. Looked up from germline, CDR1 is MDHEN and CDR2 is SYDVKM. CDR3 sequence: CASTTRGQSREQYF.

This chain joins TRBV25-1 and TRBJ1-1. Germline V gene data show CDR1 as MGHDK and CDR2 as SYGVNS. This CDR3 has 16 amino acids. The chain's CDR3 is CASSEVHGPANTEAFF.

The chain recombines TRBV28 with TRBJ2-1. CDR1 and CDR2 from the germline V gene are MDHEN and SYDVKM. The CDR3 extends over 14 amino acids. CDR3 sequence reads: CASSSRTDSDEQFF.

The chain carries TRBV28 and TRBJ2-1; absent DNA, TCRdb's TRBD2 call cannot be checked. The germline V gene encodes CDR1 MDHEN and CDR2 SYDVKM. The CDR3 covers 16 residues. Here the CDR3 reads CASSPSTSGRYNEQFF. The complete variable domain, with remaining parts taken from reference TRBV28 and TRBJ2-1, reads DVKVTQSSRYLVKRTGEKVFLECVQDMDHENMFWYRQDPGLGLRLIYFSYDVKMKEKGDIPEGYSVSREKKERFSLILESASTNQTSMYLCASSPSTSGRYNEQFFGPGTRLTVL.

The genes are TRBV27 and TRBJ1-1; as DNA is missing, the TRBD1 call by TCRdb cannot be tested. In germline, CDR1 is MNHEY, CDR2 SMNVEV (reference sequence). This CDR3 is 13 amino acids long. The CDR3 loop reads CASSLSKGTGGFF.

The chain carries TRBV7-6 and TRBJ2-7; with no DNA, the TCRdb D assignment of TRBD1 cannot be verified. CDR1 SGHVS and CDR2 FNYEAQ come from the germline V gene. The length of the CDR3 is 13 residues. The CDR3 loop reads CASSQRTGYEQYF.

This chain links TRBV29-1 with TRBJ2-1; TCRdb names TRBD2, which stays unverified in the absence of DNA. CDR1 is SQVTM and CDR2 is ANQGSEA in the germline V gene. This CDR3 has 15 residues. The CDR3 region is CSVEDRLAGVPEQFF.

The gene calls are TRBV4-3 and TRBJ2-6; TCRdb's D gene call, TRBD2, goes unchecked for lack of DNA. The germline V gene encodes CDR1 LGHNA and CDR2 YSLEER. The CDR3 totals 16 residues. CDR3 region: CASSQEPSSGANVLTF.

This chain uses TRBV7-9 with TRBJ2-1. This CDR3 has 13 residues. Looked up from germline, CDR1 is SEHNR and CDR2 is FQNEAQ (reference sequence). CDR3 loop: CASSDSSYNEQFF.

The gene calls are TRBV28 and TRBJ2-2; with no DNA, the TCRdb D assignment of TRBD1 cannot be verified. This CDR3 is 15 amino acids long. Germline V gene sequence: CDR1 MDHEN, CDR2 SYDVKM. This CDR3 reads CASSLRTGGPGELFF.